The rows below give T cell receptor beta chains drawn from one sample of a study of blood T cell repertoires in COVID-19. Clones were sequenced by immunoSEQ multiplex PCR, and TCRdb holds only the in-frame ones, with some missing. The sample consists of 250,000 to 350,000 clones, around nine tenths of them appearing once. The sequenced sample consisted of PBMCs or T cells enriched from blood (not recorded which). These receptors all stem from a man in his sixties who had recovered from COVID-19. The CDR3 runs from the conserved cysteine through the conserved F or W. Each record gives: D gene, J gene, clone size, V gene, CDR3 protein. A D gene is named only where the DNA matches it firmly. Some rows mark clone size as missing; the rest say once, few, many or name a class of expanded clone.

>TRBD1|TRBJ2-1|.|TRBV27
CASSLGTGGYNEQFF
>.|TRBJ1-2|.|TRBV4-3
CASSQGPGSPLGGGYTF
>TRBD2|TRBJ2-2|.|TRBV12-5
CASGPSGGAAGELFF
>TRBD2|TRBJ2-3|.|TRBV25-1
CASSSGTSGVTDTQYF
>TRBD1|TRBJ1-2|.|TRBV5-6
CASLTRDRYYGYTF
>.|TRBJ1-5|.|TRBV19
CASSLRTGKYSNQPQHF
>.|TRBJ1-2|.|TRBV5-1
CASSFDRLYGYTF
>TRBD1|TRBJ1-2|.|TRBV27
CASSYGDRGLPEGYTF
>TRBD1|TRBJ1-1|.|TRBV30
CAWNTRRDRPLEAFF
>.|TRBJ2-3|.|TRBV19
CASSIDSGTDTQYF
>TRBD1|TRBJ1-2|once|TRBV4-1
CASSAPGQGARRHSGYTF
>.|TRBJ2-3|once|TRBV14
CASSQATVLTDTQYF
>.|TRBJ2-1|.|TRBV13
CASSLAAGPRFNEQFF
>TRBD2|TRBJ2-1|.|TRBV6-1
CASSEVGGRAGNEQFF
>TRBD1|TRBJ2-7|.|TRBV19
CASSYGQGYEQYF
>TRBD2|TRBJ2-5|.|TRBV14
CASSQGTSPAETQYF
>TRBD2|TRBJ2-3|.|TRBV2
CASNRGVTTDTQYF
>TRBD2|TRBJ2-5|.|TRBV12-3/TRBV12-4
CASSLRGRQTQYF
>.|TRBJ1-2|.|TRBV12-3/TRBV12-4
CASSLQGPYGYTF
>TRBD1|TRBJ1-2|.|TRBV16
CASSQSRTGRIDGYTF